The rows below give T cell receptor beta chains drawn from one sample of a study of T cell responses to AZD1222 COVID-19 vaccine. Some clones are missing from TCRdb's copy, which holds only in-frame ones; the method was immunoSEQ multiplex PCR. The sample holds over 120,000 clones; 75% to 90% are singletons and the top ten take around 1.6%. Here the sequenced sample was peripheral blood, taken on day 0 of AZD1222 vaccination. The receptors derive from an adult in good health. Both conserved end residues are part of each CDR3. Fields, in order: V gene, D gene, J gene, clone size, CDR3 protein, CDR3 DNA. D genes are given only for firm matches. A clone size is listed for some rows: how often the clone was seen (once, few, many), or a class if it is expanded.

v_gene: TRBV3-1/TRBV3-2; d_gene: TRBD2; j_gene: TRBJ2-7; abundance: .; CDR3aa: CASSQDPTSGSSYEQYF; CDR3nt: TGTGCCAGCAGCCAAGATCCGACTAGCGGGAGCTCCTACGAGCAGTACTTC
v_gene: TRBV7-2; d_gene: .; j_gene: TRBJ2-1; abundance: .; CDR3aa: CASSLEFGVTISYNEQFF; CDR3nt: TGTGCCAGCAGCTTAGAGTTTGGGGTTACTATCTCCTACAATGAGCAGTTCTTC
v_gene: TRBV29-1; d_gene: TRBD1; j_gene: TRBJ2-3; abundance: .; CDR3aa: CSAPGQGTDTQYF; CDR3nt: TGCAGCGCCCCGGGACAGGGCACAGATACGCAGTATTTT
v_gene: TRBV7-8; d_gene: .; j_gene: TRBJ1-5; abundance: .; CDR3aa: CASTRVGQPQHF; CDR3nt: TGTGCCAGCACCAGAGTTGGTCAGCCCCAGCATTTT
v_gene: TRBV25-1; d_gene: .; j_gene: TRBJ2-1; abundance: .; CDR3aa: CASSVANNEQFF; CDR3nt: TGTGCCAGCAGTGTGGCCAACAATGAGCAGTTCTTC
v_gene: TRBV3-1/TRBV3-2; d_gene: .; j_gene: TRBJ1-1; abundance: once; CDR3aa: CASSQARGTEAFF; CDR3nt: TGTGCCAGCAGCCAAGCTAGGGGTACTGAAGCTTTCTTT
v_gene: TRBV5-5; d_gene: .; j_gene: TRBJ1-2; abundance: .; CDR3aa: CASSLQGGYTF; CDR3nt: TGTGCCAGCAGCTTACAGGGTGGCTACACCTTC
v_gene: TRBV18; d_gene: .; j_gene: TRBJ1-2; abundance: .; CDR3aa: CASSPYAGLANYGYTF; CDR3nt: TGTGCCAGCTCACCATACGCGGGCCTAGCTAACTATGGCTACACCTTC
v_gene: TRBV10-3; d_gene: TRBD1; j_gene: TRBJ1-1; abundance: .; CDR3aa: CAIRRGTANTEAFF; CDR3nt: TGTGCCATCAGGAGAGGGACAGCGAACACTGAAGCTTTCTTT
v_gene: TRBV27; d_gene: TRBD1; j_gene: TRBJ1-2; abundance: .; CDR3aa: CASSLSGTGAPRGGYTF; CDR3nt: TGTGCCAGCAGTTTATCTGGGACAGGGGCCCCTCGGGGTGGCTACACCTTC
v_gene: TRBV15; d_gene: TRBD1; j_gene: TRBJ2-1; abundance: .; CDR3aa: CATSVLGTGRENEQFF; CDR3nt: TGTGCCACCAGCGTTCTCGGGACAGGGAGGGAAAATGAGCAGTTCTTC
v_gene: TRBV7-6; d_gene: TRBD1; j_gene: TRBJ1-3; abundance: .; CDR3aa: CASSSRDRGNSGNTIYF; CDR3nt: TGTGCCAGCAGCTCCCGGGACAGGGGAAACTCTGGAAACACCATATATTTT